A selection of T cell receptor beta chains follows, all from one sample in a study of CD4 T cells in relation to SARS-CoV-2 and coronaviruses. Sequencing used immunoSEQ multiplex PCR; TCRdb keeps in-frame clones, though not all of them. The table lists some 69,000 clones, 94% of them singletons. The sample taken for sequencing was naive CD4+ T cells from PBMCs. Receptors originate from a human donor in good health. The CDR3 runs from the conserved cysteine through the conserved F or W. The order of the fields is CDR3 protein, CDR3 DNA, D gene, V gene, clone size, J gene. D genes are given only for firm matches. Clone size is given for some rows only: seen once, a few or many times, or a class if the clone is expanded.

CATSDLGQGGEETQYF,TGTGCCACCAGTGATTTGGGCCAGGGAGGAGAAGAGACCCAGTACTTC,NA,TRBV24-1,NA,TRBJ2-5
CATSRGRGGEGNQPQHF,TGTGCCACCAGCAGAGGACGGGGGGGCGAGGGCAATCAGCCCCAGCATTTT,NA,TRBV15,NA,TRBJ1-5
CASSPPSGTTRDTQYF,TGCGCCAGCAGTCCCCCTAGCGGGACTACGAGGGATACGCAGTATTTT,TRBD2,TRBV10-1,once,TRBJ2-3
CASSLGGGGRGETQYF,TGTGCCAGCAGCCTAGGAGGTGGGGGGCGCGGAGAGACCCAGTACTTC,NA,TRBV7-2,NA,TRBJ2-5
CASRGDRNNEKLFF,TGTGCCAGCAGGGGGGACAGGAATAATGAAAAACTGTTTTTT,TRBD1,TRBV28,NA,TRBJ1-4
CATRRDSNTGELFF,TGTGCCACCAGGAGGGACAGTAACACCGGGGAGCTGTTTTTT,TRBD1,TRBV24-1,NA,TRBJ2-2
CASSQTGAGANVLTF,TGTGCCAGCAGCCAGACAGGGGCTGGGGCCAACGTCCTGACTTTC,TRBD1,TRBV5-6,NA,TRBJ2-6
CASIRGWGPYEQYF,TGTGCCAGTATCAGGGGTTGGGGGCCCTACGAGCAGTACTTC,NA,TRBV27,NA,TRBJ2-7
CASSYPREPGELFF,TGTGCCAGCAGTTATCCACGGGAGCCCGGGGAGCTGTTTTTT,NA,TRBV6-5,NA,TRBJ2-2
CASSLLGAADTQYF,TGCGCCAGCAGCTTGTTGGGGGCCGCAGATACGCAGTATTTT,NA,TRBV5-1,NA,TRBJ2-3
CASSYSAGGWQPQHF,TGTGCCAGCAGTTACTCGGCAGGGGGGTGGCAGCCCCAGCATTTT,TRBD1,TRBV6-6,once,TRBJ1-5
CASSPLGLAKGNEQFF,TGCGCCAGCAGCCCCTTAGGGCTAGCGAAAGGGAATGAGCAGTTCTTC,NA,TRBV4-1,NA,TRBJ2-1
CASSLSGMNTEAFF,TGTGCCAGCAGTTTATCAGGGATGAACACTGAAGCTTTCTTT,NA,TRBV27,NA,TRBJ1-1